A single sample gave rise to the 4 T cell receptor beta chains below, sequenced in a study of T cell repertoires in cytomegalovirus infection. Antigens for these TCRs are unknown. MiXCR, run by TCRdb on the reads, gives a single entry per CDR3 protein. The table lists about a million distinct CDR3 sequences, around 29% of them singletons. This specimen was cultured CD8+ T cells from PBMCs, taken from culture after CMV antigen stimulation. These receptor sequences come from a human donor in good health (CMV status not recorded). Some clones in this sample may be carry-over from other donors' samples.

This clonotype came up many times. This rearrangement joins TRBV7-8 to TRBJ2-2; 9 nucleotides align to TRBD1. Germline V gives CDR1 SGHVS, CDR2 FQNEAQ. This CDR3 is 14 amino acids long. With V trimmed by 6 bases and J by 5 bases, 4 bases remained unmatched. CDR3 protein: CASRGTGRTGELFF. CDR3 DNA: TGTGCCAGCAGGGGGACAGGGCGAACCGGGGAGCTGTTTTTT.

This clonotype came up a few times. CDR3 region: CASSLLGRSGELFF. CDR3 DNA sequence: TGTGCCAGCAGTTTACTGGGACGCTCCGGGGAGCTGTTTTTT. The chain has TRBV28 and TRBJ2-2, with D possibly called TRBD1 or TRBD2 (5 bases each). V was cut by 2 bases and J by 6 bases, with 10 bases left in between. Germline V lookup: CDR1 MDHEN, CDR2 SYDVKM. CDR3 length: 14 amino acids.

The table lists this clonotype with many counts. The rearrangement links TRBV7-2 to TRBJ1-2; D is perhaps TRBD1 (6 bases). CDR3 length equals 16 residues. Trimming took off 4 bases at V and 8 bases at J, with 23 bases between the two ends. Germline V CDR1 and CDR2: SGHTA, FQGNSA. This CDR3 reads CASSWALDSALGGYTF. CDR3 coding DNA: TGTGCCAGCAGCTGGGCCCTGGACAGTGCCTTGGGCGGCTACACCTTC.

This chain connects TRBV6-2 or TRBV6-3 to TRBJ1-2, with 7 bases fitting TRBD1. Looked up from germline, CDR1 is MNHEY and CDR2 is SVGEGT. The trim removed 2 bases at V and 7 bases at J, leaving 1 base unmatched. This CDR3 region has 12 residues. CDR3 loop: CASSYTGVGYTF. The CDR3 nucleotides read TGTGCCAGCAGTTACACAGGGGTTGGCTACACCTTC.